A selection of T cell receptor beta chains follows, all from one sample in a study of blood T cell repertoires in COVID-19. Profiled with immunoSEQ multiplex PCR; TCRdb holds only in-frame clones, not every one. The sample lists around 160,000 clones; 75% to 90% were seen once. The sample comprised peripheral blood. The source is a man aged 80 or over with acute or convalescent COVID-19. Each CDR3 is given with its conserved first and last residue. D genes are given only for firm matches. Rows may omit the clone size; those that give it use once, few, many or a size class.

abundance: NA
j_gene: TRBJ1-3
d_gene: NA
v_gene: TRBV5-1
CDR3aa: CASSRSGNTIYF
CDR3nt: TGCGCCAGCAGTCGTTCTGGAAACACCATATATTTT

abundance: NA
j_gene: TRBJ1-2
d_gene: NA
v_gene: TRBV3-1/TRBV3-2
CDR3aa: CASSQDFGGTYGYTF
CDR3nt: TGTGCCAGCAGCCAAGACTTCGGGGGGACCTATGGCTACACCTTC

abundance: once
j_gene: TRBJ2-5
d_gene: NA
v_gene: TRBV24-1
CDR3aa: CATSEGAARETQYF
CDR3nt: TGTGCCACCAGTGAAGGAGCGGCCAGAGAGACCCAGTACTTC

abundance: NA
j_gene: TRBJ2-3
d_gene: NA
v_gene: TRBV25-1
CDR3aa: CASSDEVNTQYF
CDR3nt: TGTGCCAGCAGTGATGAGGTGAACACGCAGTATTTT

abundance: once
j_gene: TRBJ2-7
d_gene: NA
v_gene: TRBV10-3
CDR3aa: CAGGTGFGYEQYF
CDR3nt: TGTGCCGGAGGAACAGGGTTTGGGTACGAGCAGTACTTC

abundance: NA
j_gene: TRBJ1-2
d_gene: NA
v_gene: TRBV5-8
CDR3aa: CASSSQGRRRGYTF
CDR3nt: TGTGCCAGCAGTTCACAGGGACGTCGGCGAGGCTACACCTTC

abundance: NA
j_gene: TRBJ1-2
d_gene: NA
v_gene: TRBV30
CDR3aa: CAWSRELGYGYTF
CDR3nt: TGTGCCTGGAGTCGGGAGCTGGGTTATGGCTACACCTTC

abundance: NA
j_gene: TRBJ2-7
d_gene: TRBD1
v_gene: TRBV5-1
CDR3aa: CASSPVGTGSSYEQYF
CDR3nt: TGCGCCAGCAGCCCCGTCGGGACAGGGAGTTCCTACGAGCAGTACTTC

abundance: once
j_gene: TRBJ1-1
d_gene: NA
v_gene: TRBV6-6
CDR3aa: CASSYVRGTEAFF
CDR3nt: TGTGCCAGCAGTTACGTTCGGGGCACTGAAGCTTTCTTT

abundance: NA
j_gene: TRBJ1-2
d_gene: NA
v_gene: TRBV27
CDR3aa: CASSLGAGKGGYTF
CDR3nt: TGTGCCAGCAGTTTGGGGGCAGGGAAAGGGGGCTACACCTTC

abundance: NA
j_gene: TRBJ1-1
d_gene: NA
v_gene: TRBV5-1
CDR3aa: CASSLDRYTEAFF
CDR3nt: TGCGCCAGCAGCTTGGACAGGTACACTGAAGCTTTCTTT

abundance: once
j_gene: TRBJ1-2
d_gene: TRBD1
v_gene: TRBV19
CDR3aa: CASGTGTYGYTF
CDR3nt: TGTGCCAGTGGGACAGGGACCTATGGCTACACCTTC

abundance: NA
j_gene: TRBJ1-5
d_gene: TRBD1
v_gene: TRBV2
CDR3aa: CASSDRGLTVWQPQHF
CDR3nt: TGTGCCAGCAGTGACAGGGGGTTAACGGTCTGGCAGCCCCAGCATTTT

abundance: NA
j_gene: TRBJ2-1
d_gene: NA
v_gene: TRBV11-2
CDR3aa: CASSLAAVNEQFF
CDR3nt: TGTGCCAGCAGCTTAGCAGCGGTCAATGAGCAGTTCTTC

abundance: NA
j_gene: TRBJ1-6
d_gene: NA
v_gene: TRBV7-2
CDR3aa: CASQGRLPSELHF
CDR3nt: TGTGCCAGCCAAGGGAGGCTCCCTAGTGAACTCCACTTT

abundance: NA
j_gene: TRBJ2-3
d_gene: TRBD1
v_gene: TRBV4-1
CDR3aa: CASSQGTGPLADTQYF
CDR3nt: TGCGCCAGCAGCCAAGGGACAGGGCCCCTCGCAGATACGCAGTATTTT

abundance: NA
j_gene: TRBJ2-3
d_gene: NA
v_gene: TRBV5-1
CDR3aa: CASSLGGPVTDTQYF
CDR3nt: TGCGCCAGCAGCTTGGGGGGGCCGGTAACAGATACGCAGTATTTT

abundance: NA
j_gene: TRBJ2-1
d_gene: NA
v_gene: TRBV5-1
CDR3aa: CASSFTAGSSSEQFF
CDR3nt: TGCGCCAGCAGCTTCACCGCGGGGTCGTCTTCTGAGCAGTTCTTC